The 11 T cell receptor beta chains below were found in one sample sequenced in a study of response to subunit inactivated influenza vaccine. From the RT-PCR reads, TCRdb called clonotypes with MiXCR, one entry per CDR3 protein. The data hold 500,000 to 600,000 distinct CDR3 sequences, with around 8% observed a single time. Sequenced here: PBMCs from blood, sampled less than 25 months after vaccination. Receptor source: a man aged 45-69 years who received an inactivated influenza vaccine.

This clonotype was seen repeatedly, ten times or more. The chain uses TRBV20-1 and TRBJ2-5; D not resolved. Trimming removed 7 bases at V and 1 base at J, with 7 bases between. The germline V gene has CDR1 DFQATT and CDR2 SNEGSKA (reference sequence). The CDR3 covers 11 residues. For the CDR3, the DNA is TGCAGTGGGGAAATCCAAGAGACCCAGTACTTC. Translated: CSGEIQETQYF.

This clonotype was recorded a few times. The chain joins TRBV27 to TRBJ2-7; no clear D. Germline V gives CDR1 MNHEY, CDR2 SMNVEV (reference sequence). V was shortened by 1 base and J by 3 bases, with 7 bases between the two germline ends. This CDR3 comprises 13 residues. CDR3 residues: CASSLYPHYEQYF. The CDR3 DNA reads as TGTGCCAGCAGTTTATATCCGCACTACGAGCAGTACTTC.

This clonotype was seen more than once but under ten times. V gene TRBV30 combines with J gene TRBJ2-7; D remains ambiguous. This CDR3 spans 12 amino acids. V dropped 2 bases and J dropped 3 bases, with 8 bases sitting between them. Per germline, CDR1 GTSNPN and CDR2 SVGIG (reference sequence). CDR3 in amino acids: CAWSRADYEQYF. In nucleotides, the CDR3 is TGTGCCTGGAGTAGGGCAGACTACGAGCAGTACTTC.

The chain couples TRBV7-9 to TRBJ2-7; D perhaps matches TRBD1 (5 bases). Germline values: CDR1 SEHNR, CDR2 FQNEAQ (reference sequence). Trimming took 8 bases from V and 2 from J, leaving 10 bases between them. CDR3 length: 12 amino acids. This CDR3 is CASGHRTYEQYF. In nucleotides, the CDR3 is TGTGCCAGCGGACATCGAACCTACGAGCAGTACTTC.

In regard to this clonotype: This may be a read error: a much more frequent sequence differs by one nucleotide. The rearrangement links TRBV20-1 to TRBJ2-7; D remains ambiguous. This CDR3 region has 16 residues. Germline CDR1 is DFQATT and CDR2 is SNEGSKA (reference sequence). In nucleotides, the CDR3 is TGCTGTGCCCCAAAATGGGCGAGGATTTTAGACTACGAGCAGTACTTC. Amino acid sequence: CCAPKWARILDYEQYF.

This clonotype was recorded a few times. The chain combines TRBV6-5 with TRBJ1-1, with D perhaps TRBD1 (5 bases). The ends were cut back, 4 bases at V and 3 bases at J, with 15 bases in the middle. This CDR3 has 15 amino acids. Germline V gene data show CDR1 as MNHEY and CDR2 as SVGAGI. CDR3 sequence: CASSSRRGYDTEAFF. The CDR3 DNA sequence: TGTGCCAGCAGTTCCAGGCGGGGGTATGACACTGAAGCTTTCTTT.

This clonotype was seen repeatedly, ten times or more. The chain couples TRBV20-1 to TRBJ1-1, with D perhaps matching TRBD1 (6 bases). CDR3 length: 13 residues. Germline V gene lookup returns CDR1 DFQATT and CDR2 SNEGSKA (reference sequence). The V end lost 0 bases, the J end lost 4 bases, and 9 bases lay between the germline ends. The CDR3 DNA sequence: TGCAGTGCTAGAGATGTAGGGGGCACTGAAGCTTTCTTT. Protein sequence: CSARDVGGTEAFF.

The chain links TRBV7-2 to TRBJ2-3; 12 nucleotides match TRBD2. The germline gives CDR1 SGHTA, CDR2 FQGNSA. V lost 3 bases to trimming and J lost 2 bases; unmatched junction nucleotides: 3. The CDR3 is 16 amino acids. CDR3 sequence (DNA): TGTGCCAGCAGCTTTACTAGCGGGGGGTTCACAGATACGCAGTATTTT. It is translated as CASSFTSGGFTDTQYF.

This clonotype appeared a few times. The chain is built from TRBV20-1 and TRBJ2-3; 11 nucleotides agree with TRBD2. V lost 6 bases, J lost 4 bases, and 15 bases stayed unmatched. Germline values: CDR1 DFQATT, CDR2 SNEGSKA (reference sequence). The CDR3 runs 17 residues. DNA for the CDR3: TGCAGTGCACCGTGGCCTAGCGGGAGGATTGTTCCAGATACGCAGTATTTT. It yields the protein CSAPWPSGRIVPDTQYF.

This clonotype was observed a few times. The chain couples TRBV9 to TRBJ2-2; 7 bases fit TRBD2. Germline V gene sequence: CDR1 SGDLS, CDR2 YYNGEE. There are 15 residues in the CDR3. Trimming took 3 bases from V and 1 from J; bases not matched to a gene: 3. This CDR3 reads CASSGASGNTGELFF. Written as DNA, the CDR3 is TGTGCCAGCAGCGGGGCTAGCGGGAACACCGGGGAGCTGTTTTTT. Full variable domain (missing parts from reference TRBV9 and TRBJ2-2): DSGVTQTPKHLITATGQRVTLRCSPRSGDLSVYWYQQSLDQGLQFLIQYYNGEERAKGNILERFSAQQFPDLHSELNLSSLELGDSALYFCASSGASGNTGELFFGEGSRLTVL.

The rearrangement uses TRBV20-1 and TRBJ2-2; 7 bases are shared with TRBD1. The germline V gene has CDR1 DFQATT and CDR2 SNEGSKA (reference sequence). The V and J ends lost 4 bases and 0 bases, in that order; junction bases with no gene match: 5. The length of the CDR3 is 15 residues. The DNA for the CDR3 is TGCAGTGCTAAAAGGGGGCCAGCGAACACCGGGGAGCTGTTTTTT. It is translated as CSAKRGPANTGELFF.